This TCR beta chain originates from a study of blood T cell repertoires in COVID-19. About the research overall: PBMCs, B-cell-depleted T cells, or T cells were the source of the cDNA or gDNA that made up the material.

In the original analysis: The authors estimated nucleated cell counts from reference gene primer amplification. The method was immunoSEQ multiplex PCR; TCRdb's version includes in-frame clones alone and lacks a portion of them. That table is the source of V, J and clone size, and D and trimming were worked out from the DNA. Among some 74,000 clones listed, about 72% were seen once. The sequence was obtained from a man between 70 and 80 years old with active or convalescent COVID-19. Source material: peripheral blood.

The CDR3 spells CASGGYGTEAFF. CDR3 coding DNA: TGTGCCAGCGGAGGCTATGGCACTGAAGCTTTCTTT. V usage is TRBV7-2 and J usage is TRBJ1-1; D is uncertain. The ends were cut back, 8 bases at V and 4 bases at J, with 11 bases in the middle. The CDR3 length is 12 residues. CDR1 SGHTA and CDR2 FQGNSA come from the germline V gene.